This TCR beta chain was captured in a study of cytomegalovirus exposure and HLA in healthy donors (dated by TCRdb to 2017 to 2019). For the study in its entirety: An earlier analysis of several hundred of the donors reported 250 to 350 Gb of sequence data and 100 million to 130 million unique TCR beta sequences from 190 million or so T cells. In an earlier analysis of around 540 of the donors, high-throughput TCR beta sequencing was used to judge whether each TCR beta V gene segment behaved as functional or pseudogenic. HLA typing covered class I and class II loci at four-digit resolution. In the later analysis, no new phenotypic data were used to find candidate immune exposures; instead, reliance was placed on TCR beta sequences and their occurrence across donors. All discovery cohort repertoires had been generated on a single sequencing platform. Of the roughly 430 genotyped donors, approximately 80% fell in the genetic ancestry cluster associated with self-reported Caucasian donors. The study aimed to test whether signatures of past pathogen exposure could be identified by cataloging public T cell receptors. A later analysis re-examined previously published TCR beta repertoires from just over 650 donors and added high-resolution HLA genotyping to investigate patterns of TCR occurrence. Roughly five DR-DQ haplotypes were handled as single units for association and clustering because linkage in the cohort was strong. Genome-wide SNP genotypes for about 65% of the 666 donors were used in a later genetic analysis, which treated that subset as a discovery cohort. Donor age, sex, ethnicity and CMV serostatus were compiled alongside the repertoire data. The number of donors typed differed by locus, with roughly 620-630 for A, B, C, DRB1 and DQB1, around 500 for DQA1, over 600 for DPA1, and some 450 for DPB1. In addition to the first cohort of approximately 650 subjects, a separate validation cohort of around 110 different subjects was used. Among around 400 genotyped donors of the cohort, an average of around 250,000 unique TCR beta nucleotide sequences was sequenced per donor, of which 15% to 20% were non-productive. The T cell repertoires of several hundred subjects were profiled by immunosequencing and related to cytomegalovirus serostatus. To predict cytomegalovirus infection status, the study brought together high-throughput TCR immunosequencing, statistical association of individual TCRs with disease status, and machine learning. About 310 gigabases of sequencing data and tens of millions of unique TCR sequences were included in an early release covering about 700 HLA-typed donors.

In total, approximately 700 healthy bone marrow donors made up the cohort. At the time of sampling, all cohort members were nominally healthy, though unrecorded immune exposures were likely present. The donor was CMV seropositive and was included in the group of around 300 seropositive cohort members. A peripheral blood sample was collected from each donor, and TCR beta sequencing was performed on peripheral blood mononuclear cells. Genomic DNA was extracted from the blood cell samples with the Qiagen DNeasy Blood Extraction Kit. With respect to this clone: What antigen it recognizes has not been identified. Base quality data are lacking; no much larger clone is found one base away. Other DNA variants within this sample encode the same CDR3.

The CDR3 goes from the cysteine to the phenylalanine over 14 residues. The retained sequence is limited to the CDR3, 42 bases, with the frame set at the first base. The V end loses 7 bases and the J end loses 4 bases, and a stretch of 16 bases separates them. As encoded in the germline V gene, CDR1 is MDHEN while CDR2 is SYDVKM. The study at large found these results: According to the authors, the approach could potentially be generalized to other disease states and immunological phenotypes. A further reported finding was that TCR beta sequences accurately predicted the HLA-A and HLA-B alleles for most subjects in the first cohort. The 87-base-pair reads could not distinguish some IMGT-functional V segments, including TRBV6-2 and TRBV6-3, so those segments were excluded. The classifier was reported to diagnose cytomegalovirus status with high specificity and sensitivity in both the original and validation cohorts. A later analysis reported that several top co-occurrence clusters appeared linked to parvovirus B19, influenza, CMV and Epstein-Barr virus. The study gave a list of more than 150 TCR beta chains associated with cytomegalovirus. Immune exposure information for the cohort was limited to CMV serostatus. A cluster of highly shared sequence variants was judged likely to be a technical artifact of the sequencing pipeline. At a false discovery rate of 0.05, a later analysis linked 16,951 TCR beta sequences to specific HLA alleles. When HLA alleles, especially DR and DQ, strongly co-occurred, TCR associations were difficult to assign to individual alleles. An earlier analysis of approximately 570 of the donors showed that most TCR beta V segments appeared in productive rearrangements either about 90% or about 30% of the time, which broadly matched IMGT annotations. Over 15 rarely observed V segments, including chromosome 9 orphons, were excluded from the earlier analysis of several hundred of the donors because counts were too low. A later genetic analysis reported fewer N-insertions in productive TCRs among donors in an Asian-associated ancestry cluster than the approximately 670-donor mean. Three of the identified cytomegalovirus-associated TCR beta chains were confirmed in vitro to be specific for cytomegalovirus antigens. In a later analysis, HLA-associated TCR beta chains showed more clonal expansion and lower generation probabilities than non-associated chains that were equally common. A later genetic analysis associated a missense DCLRE1C variant with V-gene and J-gene trimming of TCR beta chains, and an independent cohort replicated the association. Correlated functional status among segregating V segments might reflect linkage disequilibrium, but an unknown experimental factor could not be ruled out. Roughly uniform sequencing depth across donors was assumed in presence/absence analyses, although this assumption may not hold. Most TCR sequences were observed very rarely across donors, whereas some public TCRs were present in many individuals. HLA typing was unavailable for some donors at each locus, so association tests used only the typed subset. In a later analysis, the rate of TCR association differed among HLA loci, with DRB1 alleles having the most associated TCRs and HLA-C alleles having the fewest. The cohort was sequenced for TCR beta chains only, and without alpha or paired-chain data the features that could be detected were limited. According to a later analysis, most CMV-associated TCR beta chains appeared to be HLA-restricted, and the HLA associations seemed to be driven largely by CMV exposure.

Libraries were made using the immunoSEQ multiplex PCR assay. For the multiplex PCR, a mixture combining 60 forward primers for TCR Vbeta segments and 13 reverse primers for TCR Jbeta segments was used. A multiplex PCR assay on genomic DNA amplified the CDR3 region of rearranged TCR beta genes. The Illumina HiSeq System was used to sequence the amplified TCR beta libraries as 87-base-pair reads. The authors processed their data as follows. A later analysis counted around 72 million unique TCR beta chains across the 550 to 800 repertoires, and some 11 million of these chains were shared by at least two donors. A nearest-neighbor algorithm error-corrected the raw reads and collapsed the reads into unique sequences, merging closely related sequences to remove PCR and sequencing errors. CDR3 sequences were aligned to IMGT reference sequences to assign V, D and J gene segments. For a sequence to be retained, a match of at least six nucleotides to both a V gene segment and a J gene segment was required. Rearrangements were classified as productive when the CDR3 lacked stop codons and remained in frame with V and J, and all other rearrangements were classified as non-productive. Following IMGT convention, CDR3 was defined as the stretch from the second conserved V-encoded cysteine to the conserved J-encoded phenylalanine. Sequences without an unambiguous match to a single V gene segment were excluded from the earlier analysis of about 600 of the donors. In an earlier analysis of 587 of the donors, a V segment was called functional when productive rearrangements were above 56.7%, and segregating when the standard deviation between donors exceeded 5%. To diagnose cytomegalovirus status from the catalog of TCR beta chain sequences, a statistical classification framework was built. In a later analysis, TCR nucleotide sequences were compared against IMGT/GENE-DB human TR gene sequences so that V and J genes could be assigned. In a later analysis, CDR3 sequences and most-parsimonious VDJ recombination scenarios were assigned using the TCRdist pipeline. In a later analysis, each TCR beta chain was defined by its CDR3 amino acid sequence together with its V-gene family, and reads lacking a unique V-gene family were excluded. To address suspected cross-contamination and a sequencing artifact, a later analysis removed approximately 590 highly shared, low-generation-probability nucleotide sequences. For each public chain, a later analysis derived a clonal expansion index from normalized ranks of inferred template counts within each repertoire. In a later analysis, generation probabilities were computed using a VDJ recombination model fitted to out-of-frame rearrangements, and the results were checked against IGoR. A later analysis scored TCR-TCR, TCR-HLA and TCR-CMV co-occurrence with hypergeometric tests, applying a repertoire-size bias correction to TCR pairs. In a later analysis, false discovery rates were estimated by permuting HLA or CMV assignments 20 times. In a later analysis, co-occurring TCRs were grouped using DBSCAN, with TCRdist sequence similarity added in when clustering inside HLA-allele-positive subsets. Repertoires with fewer than 30,000 or more than 120,000 public chains, plus five repertoires with anomalous nucleotide sharing, were excluded from co-occurrence clustering. In its TCRdb copy, this immuneACCESS table keeps in-frame sequences only and misses some clones. Where compared with another copy, unresolved V genes explain less than half of these, and the others have no known cause. From that table come the V and J calls and clone size; the DNA was used to work out D and trimming. The sample table holds approximately 170,000 clones, of which roughly four fifths were seen once. Jointly, the top ten make up approximately 3.1% of the sample.

Sequencing used PBMCs. This receptor was identified in a woman aged 25 to 39 in good health and CMV-seropositive. The rearrangement combines TRBV28 with TRBJ1-2; the D gene is not confidently resolved. The nucleotide sequence is given as TGTGCCAGCACAAGGGCGGGGTCCCCCTATGGCTACACCTTC. Its translation reads: CASTRAGSPYGYTF.